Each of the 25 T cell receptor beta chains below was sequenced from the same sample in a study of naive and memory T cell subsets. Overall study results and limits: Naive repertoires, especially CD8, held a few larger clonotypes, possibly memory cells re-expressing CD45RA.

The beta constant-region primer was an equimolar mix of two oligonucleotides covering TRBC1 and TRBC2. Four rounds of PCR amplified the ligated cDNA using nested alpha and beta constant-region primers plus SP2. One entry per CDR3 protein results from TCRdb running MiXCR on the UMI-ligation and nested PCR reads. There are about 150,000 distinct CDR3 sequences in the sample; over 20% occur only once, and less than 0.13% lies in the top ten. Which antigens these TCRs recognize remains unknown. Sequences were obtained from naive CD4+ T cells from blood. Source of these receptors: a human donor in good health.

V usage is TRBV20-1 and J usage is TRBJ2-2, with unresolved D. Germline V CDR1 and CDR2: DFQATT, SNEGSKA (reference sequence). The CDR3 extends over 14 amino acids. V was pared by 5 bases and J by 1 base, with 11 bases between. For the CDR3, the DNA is TGCAGTGCTCGGCGGTCAGGGAACACCGGGGAGCTGTTTTTT. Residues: CSARRSGNTGELFF.

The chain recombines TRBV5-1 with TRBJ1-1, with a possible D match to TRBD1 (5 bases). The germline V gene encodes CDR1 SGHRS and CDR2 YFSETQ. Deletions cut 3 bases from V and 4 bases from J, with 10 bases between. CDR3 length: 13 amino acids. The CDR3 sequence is CASSWGGSTEAFF. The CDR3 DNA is TGCGCCAGCAGCTGGGGGGGTAGCACTGAAGCTTTCTTT.

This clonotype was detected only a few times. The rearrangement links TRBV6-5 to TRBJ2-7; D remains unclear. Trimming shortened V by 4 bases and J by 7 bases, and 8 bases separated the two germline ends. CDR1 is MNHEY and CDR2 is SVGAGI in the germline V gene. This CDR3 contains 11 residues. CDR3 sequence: CASSSPSEQYF. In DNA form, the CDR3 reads TGTGCCAGCAGTTCTCCCTCGGAGCAGTACTTC.

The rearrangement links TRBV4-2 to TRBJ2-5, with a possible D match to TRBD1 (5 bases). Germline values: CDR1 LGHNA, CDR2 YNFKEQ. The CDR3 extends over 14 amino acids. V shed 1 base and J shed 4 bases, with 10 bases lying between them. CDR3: CASSQGAGIETQYF. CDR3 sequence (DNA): TGTGCCAGCAGCCAAGGGGCAGGGATAGAGACCCAGTACTTC.

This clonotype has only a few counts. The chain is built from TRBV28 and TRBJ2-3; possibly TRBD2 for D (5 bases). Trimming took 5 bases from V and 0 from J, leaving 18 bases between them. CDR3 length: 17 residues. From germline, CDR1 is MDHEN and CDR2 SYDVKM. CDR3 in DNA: TGTGCCAGCAGTCATCTCCCGCCGGGAACTAGCACAGATACGCAGTATTTT. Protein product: CASSHLPPGTSTDTQYF.

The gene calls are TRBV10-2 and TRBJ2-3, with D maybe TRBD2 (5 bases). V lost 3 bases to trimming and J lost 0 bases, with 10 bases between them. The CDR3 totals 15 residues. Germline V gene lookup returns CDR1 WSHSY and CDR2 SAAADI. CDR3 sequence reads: CASSDLGRSTDTQYF. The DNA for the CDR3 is TGCGCCAGCAGTGATTTAGGGAGAAGCACAGATACGCAGTATTTT.

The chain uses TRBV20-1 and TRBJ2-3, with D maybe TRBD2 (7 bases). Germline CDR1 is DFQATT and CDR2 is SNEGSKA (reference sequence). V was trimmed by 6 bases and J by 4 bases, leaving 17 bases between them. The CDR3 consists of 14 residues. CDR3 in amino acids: CSATKGGISDTQYF. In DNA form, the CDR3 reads TGCAGTGCCACAAAGGGGGGGATCTCAGATACGCAGTATTTT.

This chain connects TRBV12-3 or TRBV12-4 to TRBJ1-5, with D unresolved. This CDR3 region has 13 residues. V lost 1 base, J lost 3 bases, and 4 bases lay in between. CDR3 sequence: CASSLVFNQPQHF. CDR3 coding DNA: TGTGCCAGCAGTTTAGTCTTCAATCAGCCCCAGCATTTT.

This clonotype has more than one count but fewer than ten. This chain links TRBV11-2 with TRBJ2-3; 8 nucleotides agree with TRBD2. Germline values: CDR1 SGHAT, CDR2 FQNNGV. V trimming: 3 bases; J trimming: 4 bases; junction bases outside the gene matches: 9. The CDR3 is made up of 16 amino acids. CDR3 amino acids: CASSLGSGTRADTQYF. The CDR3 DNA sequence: TGTGCCAGCAGCTTGGGTTCCGGGACTAGAGCAGATACGCAGTATTTT. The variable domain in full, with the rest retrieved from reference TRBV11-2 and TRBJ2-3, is EAGVAQSPRYKIIEKRQSVAFWCNPISGHATLYWYQQILGQGPKLLIQFQNNGVVDDSQLPKDRFSAERLKGVDSTLKIQPAKLEDSAVYLCASSLGSGTRADTQYFGPGTRLTVL.

Written as DNA, the CDR3 is TGTGCCACCAGTGATTTAACCGGGAGGTCGAGGGATGAGCAGTTCTTC. This codes for CATSDLTGRSRDEQFF. The chain joins TRBV24-1 to TRBJ2-1; 7 bases align to TRBD2. Trimming took 1 base from V and 8 from J; bases not matched to a gene: 10. The CDR3 length is 16 residues. The germline gives CDR1 KGHDR, CDR2 SFDVKD.

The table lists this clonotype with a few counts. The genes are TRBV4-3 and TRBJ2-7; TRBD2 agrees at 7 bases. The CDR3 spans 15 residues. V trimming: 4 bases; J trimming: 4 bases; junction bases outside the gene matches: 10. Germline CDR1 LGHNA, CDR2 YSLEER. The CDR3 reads CASSLALGGGYEQYF. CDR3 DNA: TGCGCCAGCAGCCTTGCCCTTGGGGGAGGGTACGAGCAGTACTTC.

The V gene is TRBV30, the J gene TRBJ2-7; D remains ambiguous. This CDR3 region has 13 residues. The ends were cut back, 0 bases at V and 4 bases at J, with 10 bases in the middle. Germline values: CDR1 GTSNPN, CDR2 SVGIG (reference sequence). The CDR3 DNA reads TGTGCCTGGAGTGTATCAGTAGGGTACGAGCAGTACTTC. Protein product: CAWSVSVGYEQYF.

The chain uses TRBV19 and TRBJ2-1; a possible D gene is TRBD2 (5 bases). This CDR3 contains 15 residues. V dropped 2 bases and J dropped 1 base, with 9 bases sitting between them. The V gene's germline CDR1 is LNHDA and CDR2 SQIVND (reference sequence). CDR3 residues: CASSISRRSYNEQFF. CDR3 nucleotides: TGTGCCAGTAGTATATCTAGGAGGTCCTACAATGAGCAGTTCTTC. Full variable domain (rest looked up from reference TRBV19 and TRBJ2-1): DGGITQSPKYLFRKEGQNVTLSCEQNLNHDAMYWYRQDPGQGLRLIYYSQIVNDFQKGDIAEGYSVSREKKESFPLTVTSAQKNPTAFYLCASSISRRSYNEQFFGPGTRLTVL.

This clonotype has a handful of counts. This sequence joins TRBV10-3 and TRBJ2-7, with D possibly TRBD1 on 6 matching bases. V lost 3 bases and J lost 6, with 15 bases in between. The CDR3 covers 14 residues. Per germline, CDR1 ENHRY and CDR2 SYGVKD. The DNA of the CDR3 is TGTGCCATCAGTGATGGACAGTCCCCCTTCGAGCAGTACTTC. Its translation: CAISDGQSPFEQYF.

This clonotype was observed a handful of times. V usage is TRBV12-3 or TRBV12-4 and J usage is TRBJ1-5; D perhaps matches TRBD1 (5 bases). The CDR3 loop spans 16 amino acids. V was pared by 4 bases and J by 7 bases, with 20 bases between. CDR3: CASSSGTPNSGQPQHF. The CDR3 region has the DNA TGTGCCAGCAGTTCCGGGACCCCCAATTCGGGACAGCCCCAGCATTTT.

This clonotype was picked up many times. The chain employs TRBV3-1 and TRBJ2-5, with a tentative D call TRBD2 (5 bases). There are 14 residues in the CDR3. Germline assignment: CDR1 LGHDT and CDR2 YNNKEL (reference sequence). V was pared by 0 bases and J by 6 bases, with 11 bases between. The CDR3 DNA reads TGTGCCAGCAGCCAAGAAGAGGGTATACAGACCCAGTACTTC. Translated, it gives CASSQEEGIQTQYF.

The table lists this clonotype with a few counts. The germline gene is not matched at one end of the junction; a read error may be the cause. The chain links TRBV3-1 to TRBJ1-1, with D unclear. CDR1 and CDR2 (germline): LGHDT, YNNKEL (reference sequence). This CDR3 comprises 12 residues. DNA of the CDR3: TGTGCCAGCAGCCAAGAGAACAGTGAAGCTTTCTTT. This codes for CASSQENSEAFF.

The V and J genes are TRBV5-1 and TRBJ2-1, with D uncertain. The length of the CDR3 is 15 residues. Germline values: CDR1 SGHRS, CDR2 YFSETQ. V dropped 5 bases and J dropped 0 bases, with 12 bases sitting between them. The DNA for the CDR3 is TGCGCCAGCAGTGTGACGCGGAGCTCCTACAATGAGCAGTTCTTC. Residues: CASSVTRSSYNEQFF.

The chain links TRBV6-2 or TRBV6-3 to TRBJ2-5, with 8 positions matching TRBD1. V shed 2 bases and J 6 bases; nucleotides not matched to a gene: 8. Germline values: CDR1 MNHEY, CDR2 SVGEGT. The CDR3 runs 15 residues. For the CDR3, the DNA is TGTGCCAGCAGTTACGTACGAGGACAGGGTCAGACCCAGTACTTC. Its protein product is CASSYVRGQGQTQYF.

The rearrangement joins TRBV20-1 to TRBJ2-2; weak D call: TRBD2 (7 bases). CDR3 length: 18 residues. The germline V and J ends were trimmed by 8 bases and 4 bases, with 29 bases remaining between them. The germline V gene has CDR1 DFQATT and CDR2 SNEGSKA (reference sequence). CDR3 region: CSLGGGGSRPGGTGELFF. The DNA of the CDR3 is TGCAGTCTAGGAGGGGGGGGGTCACGTCCTGGGGGCACCGGGGAGCTGTTTTTT.

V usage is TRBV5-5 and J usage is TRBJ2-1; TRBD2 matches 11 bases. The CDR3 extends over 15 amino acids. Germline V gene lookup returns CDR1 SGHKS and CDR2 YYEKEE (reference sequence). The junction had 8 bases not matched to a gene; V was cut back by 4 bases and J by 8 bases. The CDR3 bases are TGTGCCAGCAGCCTAGGACTAGCGGGCCAATATGAGCAGTTCTTC. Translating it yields CASSLGLAGQYEQFF.

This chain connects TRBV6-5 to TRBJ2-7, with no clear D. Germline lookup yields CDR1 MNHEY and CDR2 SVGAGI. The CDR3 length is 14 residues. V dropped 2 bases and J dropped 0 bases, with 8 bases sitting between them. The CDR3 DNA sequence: TGTGCCAGCAGTTACGGGAAAAGCTCCTACGAGCAGTACTTC. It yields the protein CASSYGKSSYEQYF.

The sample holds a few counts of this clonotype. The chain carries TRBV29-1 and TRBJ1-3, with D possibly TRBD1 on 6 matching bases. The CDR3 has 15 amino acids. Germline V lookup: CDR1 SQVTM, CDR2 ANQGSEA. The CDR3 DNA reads TGCAGTTCCTACAGGGCCAAAACCTCTGGAAACACCATATATTTT. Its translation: CSSYRAKTSGNTIYF.

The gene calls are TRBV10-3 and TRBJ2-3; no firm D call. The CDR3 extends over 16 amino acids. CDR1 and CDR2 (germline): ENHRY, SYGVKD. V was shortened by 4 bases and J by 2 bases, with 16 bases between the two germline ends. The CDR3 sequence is CAISALQSRFTDTQYF. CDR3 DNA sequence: TGTGCCATCAGTGCCCTACAAAGCCGCTTCACAGATACGCAGTATTTT.

This CDR3 reads CASSQGLAGVGYEQYF. CDR3 DNA sequence: TGTGCCAGCAGCCAAGGACTAGCGGGAGTAGGTTACGAGCAGTACTTC. V and J are TRBV3-1 and TRBJ2-7; TRBD2 matches 12 bases. Germline CDR1 and CDR2: LGHDT and YNNKEL (reference sequence). The CDR3 runs to 16 residues. V shed 1 base, J shed 4 bases, and the junction held 5 bases outside the gene matches.